This T cell receptor beta chain was recorded in a study of chemoradiotherapy in HPV16-positive cancers (dated by TCRdb to between 2021 and 2022). Regarding the study in general: Candidate HPV-specific T-cell clones and common TCR motifs were defined by functional T-cell assays performed on cells from two HPV16-positive patients. Whether T-cell immunity against the HPV oncoproteins E6 and E7 changes during chemoradiotherapy and whether survival is affected by this immunity were examined in the study. The candidate HPV-specific TCRs and motifs were then tracked in TCR repertoires from around 86 patients with HPV-related cancers. Findings and caveats that apply to the study as a whole: The functional definition of HPV-specific T cells was derived from only a couple of HPV16-positive patients, and the survival association was reported for HPV16-positive patients. Among HPV16-positive patients, expansion of HPV-responsive T cells during chemoradiotherapy was associated with better recurrence-free survival. Expansion of candidate HPV-specific clones and E7-related TCR motifs was observed in the tumor microenvironment during treatment, whereas no such expansion was observed for non-HPV-specific T cells.

To note about this clone: The clone's antigen remains unknown. At one end, the junction sequence differs from germline, possibly due to a read error.

Repertoires were sampled multiple times during chemoradiotherapy, which allowed clonal expansion in the tumor microenvironment to be followed. The germline V gene (reference sequence) yields SSHAT for CDR1 and FNYEAQ for CDR2. The CDR3 measures 13 amino acids from cysteine to phenylalanine. Solely the CDR3 DNA is kept, with 39 bases framed from the first base. The method was the immunoSEQ multiplex PCR assay. TCRdb limited this immuneACCESS table to in-frame rearrangements with V and J called. A share of clones is missing; checked studies link under half to unresolved V genes, and the rest is unexplained. The sample table contains about 16,000 clones; only one count was recorded for approximately 70% of them. Approximately 8.2% of the sample comes from the top ten.

The sequencing used tumor tissue, collected from a patient who underwent chemoradiotherapy. The sequence was obtained from a human donor with HPV-associated anogenital cancer. The chain is assembled from TRBV7-7 and TRBJ2-1, and TRBD2 may be the D gene, going by 5 matching bases. The CDR3 region has the sequence CASSLAPYNEQFF. The DNA sequence reads TGTGCTAGCAGCTTAGCGCCATACAATGAGCAGTTCTTC.